The source of this T cell receptor beta chain is a study of T cell repertoires in cytomegalovirus infection. Study details: Public TCR beta signatures provided an indication of both CMV infection and a matching HLA type. Study results and limitations: There were carriers of CMV plus the relevant HLA, and cumulative public TCR beta family frequency identified them.

In TCRdb, the reads were re-called with MiXCR into one record per CDR3 protein. Of fewer than 550,000 distinct CDR3 sequences in the sample, around 11% were seen once. The CDR3 contains 15 residues. Germline CDR1 and CDR2: SGHDN and FVKESK. Germline trimming cut 0 bases from V and 4 bases from J; bases unmatched to any gene: 5. This clonotype occurred many times. Its antigen is undetermined. The source material was PBMCs. The sequence was collected from a human donor in good health (CMV status not recorded). Some clones in this sample may be carry-over from other donors' samples. The rearrangement joins TRBV14 to TRBJ1-2; TRBD1 agrees at 7 bases. The CDR3 sequence: CASSQDRDRAYGYTF. In DNA form, the CDR3 reads TGTGCCAGCAGCCAAGATAGGGACAGAGCCTATGGCTACACCTTC.